The entry that follows covers one T cell receptor (beta chain) sequence. What it binds is not known. Unique molecular identifiers were built into the TCR beta cDNA libraries. Out of about 1 to 11 million T cells, a few hundred thousand cDNA molecules were generated. TCRdb re-called the PCR reads with MiXCR, one entry per CDR3 protein. The sample has hundreds of thousands of distinct CDR3 sequences, 25% to 30% seen once. The sample comes from a study of post-analysis software for immune sequencing data. As for the study in general: In terms of disease course, relapsing-remitting, secondary progressive and progressive-relapsing multiple sclerosis were included.

Regarding the study as a whole: A significant reduction in normalized Chao1 diversity was observed in multiple sclerosis patients versus controls.

Sequenced: blood. This clonotype was sampled from a girl aged 5 to 17 with multiple sclerosis.

CDR3 DNA sequence: TGTGCCAGCAGCCAAGCCCCTTCACCCCTCCACTTT. Encoded protein: CASSQAPSPLHF. The chain has TRBV7-9 and TRBJ1-6; D is ambiguous. Germline V gene data show CDR1 as SEHNR and CDR2 as FQNEAQ (reference sequence). Trimming shortened V by 5 bases and J by 9 bases, and 8 bases separated the two germline ends. The CDR3 is 12 residues long.